This record covers a single T cell receptor beta chain. This sample is drawn from a study of blood T cell repertoires in COVID-19. At the level of the study: Sample material is recorded as cDNA or gDNA derived from T cells, B-cell-depleted T cells, or PBMCs.

Germline loops: CDR1 LNHDA, CDR2 SQIVND (reference sequence). V lost 6 bases and J 0 bases, leaving 9 bases between the germline ends. CDR3 length: 13 amino acids. This table comes from immunoSEQ multiplex PCR, and its TCRdb copy is limited to in-frame clones, with some not included. The sample has roughly 190,000 clones, around 80% seen once. The chain has TRBV19 and TRBJ2-7; tentative D call: TRBD1 (6 bases). This clonotype was obtained from a woman aged 55-69 years with COVID-19, enrolled during active disease. Source material: peripheral blood. The CDR3 loop is CASSRQASYEQYF. The CDR3 region has the DNA TGTGCCAGTAGCAGACAGGCCTCCTACGAGCAGTACTTC.